This T cell receptor (beta chain) was documented in a study of T cell responses to AZD1222 COVID-19 vaccine. Study in general: Doses given second, at about 4 or about 12 weeks, were pooled. Findings and caveats of the study: Spike was spanned by vaccine-associated CD4 TCRs, which were dominant at 160-218 and 743-854. Females outnumbered males among donors, who were mostly white British; clonal diversity was possibly underestimated. Just a handful of people given AZD1222 tested seropositive at baseline.

With regard to this clone: Antigen specificity is unknown.

Measured with immunoSEQ multiplex PCR; TCRdb has only the in-frame clones, and not every one. The sample has about 110,000 clones; 85% to 90% are singletons. The input for sequencing was peripheral blood, taken on day 0 of AZD1222 vaccination. The source is an adult in good health.

The CDR3 region is CASSPNNQPQHF. CDR3 bases: TGTGCCAGCAGTCCTAACAATCAGCCCCAGCATTTT. V gene TRBV12-3 or TRBV12-4 combines with J gene TRBJ1-5; D is uncertain. The CDR3 loop spans 12 amino acids. Trimming left V 5 bases short and J 3 bases short, with 5 bases between.